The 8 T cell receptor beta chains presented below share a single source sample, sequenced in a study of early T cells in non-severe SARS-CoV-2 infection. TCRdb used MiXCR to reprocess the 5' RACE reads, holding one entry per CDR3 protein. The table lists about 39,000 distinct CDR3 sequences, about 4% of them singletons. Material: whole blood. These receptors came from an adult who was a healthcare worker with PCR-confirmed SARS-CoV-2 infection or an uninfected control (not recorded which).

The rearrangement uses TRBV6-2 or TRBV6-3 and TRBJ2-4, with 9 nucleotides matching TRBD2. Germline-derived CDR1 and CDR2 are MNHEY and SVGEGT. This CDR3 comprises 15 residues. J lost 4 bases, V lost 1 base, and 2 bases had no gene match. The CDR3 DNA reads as TGTGCCAGCAGTTACTGGACTAGCGTAAAAAACATTCAGTACTTC. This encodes CASSYWTSVKNIQYF.

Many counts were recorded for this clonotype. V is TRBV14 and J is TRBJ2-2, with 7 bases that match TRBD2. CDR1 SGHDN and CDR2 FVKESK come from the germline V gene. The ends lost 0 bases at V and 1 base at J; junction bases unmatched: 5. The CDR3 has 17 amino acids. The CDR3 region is CASSQEWDYQNTGELFF. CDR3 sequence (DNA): TGTGCCAGCAGCCAAGAATGGGACTACCAGAACACCGGGGAGCTGTTTTTT.

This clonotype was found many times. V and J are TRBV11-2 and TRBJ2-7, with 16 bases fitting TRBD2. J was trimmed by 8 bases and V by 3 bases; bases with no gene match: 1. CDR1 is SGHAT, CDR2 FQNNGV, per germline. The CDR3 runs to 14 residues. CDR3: CASSLGLAGGKQYF. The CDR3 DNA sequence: TGTGCCAGCAGCTTGGGACTAGCGGGAGGGAAGCAGTACTTC. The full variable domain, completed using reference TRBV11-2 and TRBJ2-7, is EAGVAQSPRYKIIEKRQSVAFWCNPISGHATLYWYQQILGQGPKLLIQFQNNGVVDDSQLPKDRFSAERLKGVDSTLKIQPAKLEDSAVYLCASSLGLAGGKQYFGPGTRLTVT.

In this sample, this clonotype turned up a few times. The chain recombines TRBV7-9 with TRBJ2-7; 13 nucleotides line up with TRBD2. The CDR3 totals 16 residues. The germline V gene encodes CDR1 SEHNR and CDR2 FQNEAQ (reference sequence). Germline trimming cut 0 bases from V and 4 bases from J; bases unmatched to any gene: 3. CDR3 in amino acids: CASSLALAGGIYEQYF. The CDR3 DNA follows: TGTGCCAGCAGCTTAGCACTAGCGGGAGGGATATACGAGCAGTACTTC.

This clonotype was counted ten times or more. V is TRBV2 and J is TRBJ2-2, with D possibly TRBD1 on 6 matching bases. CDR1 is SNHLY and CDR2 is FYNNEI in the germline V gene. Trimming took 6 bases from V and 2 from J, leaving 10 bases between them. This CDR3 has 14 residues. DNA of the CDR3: TGTGCCAGCAGGGGGACAAGAAACACCGGGGAGCTGTTTTTT. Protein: CASRGTRNTGELFF.

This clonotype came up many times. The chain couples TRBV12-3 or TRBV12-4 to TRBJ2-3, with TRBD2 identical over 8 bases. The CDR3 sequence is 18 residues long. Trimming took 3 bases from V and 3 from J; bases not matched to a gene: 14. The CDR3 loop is CASSFRWWERELTDTQYF. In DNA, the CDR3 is TGTGCCAGCAGTTTTCGGTGGTGGGAGCGGGAGTTAACAGATACGCAGTATTTT.

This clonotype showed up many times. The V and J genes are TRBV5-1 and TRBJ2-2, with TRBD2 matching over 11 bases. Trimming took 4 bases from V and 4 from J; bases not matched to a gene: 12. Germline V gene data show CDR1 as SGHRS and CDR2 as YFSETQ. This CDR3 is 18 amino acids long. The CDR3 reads CASSPPTSGGVVTGELFF. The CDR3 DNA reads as TGCGCCAGCAGCCCTCCCACTAGCGGGGGAGTTGTCACCGGGGAGCTGTTTTTT.

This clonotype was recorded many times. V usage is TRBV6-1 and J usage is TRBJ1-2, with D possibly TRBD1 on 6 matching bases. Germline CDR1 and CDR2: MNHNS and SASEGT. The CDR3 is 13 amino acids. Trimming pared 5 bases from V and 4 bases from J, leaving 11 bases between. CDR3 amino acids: CASSMGGGYGYTF. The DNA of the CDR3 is TGTGCCAGCAGTATGGGAGGGGGCTATGGCTACACCTTC.